This T cell receptor (beta chain) was captured by sequencing in a study of T cell responses to AZD1222 COVID-19 vaccine. This table comes from immunoSEQ multiplex PCR, and its TCRdb copy is limited to in-frame clones, with some not included. The top ten hold around 4.5% of the sample, which has roughly 120,000 clones, about nine tenths seen once. V gave up 5 bases and J gave up 6 bases; unmatched junction bases: 7. This CDR3 has 13 amino acids. Germline V gives CDR1 GTSNPN, CDR2 SVGIG (reference sequence). The chain couples TRBV30 to TRBJ2-7, with 10 bases matching TRBD1. This receptor was taken from an adult in good health. The material was peripheral blood, obtained on day 0 of AZD1222 vaccination. The CDR3 nucleotides are TGTGCCTGGGCCGGGACAGGGGCCTCCGAGCAGTACTTC. Protein product: CAWAGTGASEQYF.